Listed here is a single T cell receptor (beta chain). Its antigen is not identified. CDR1 LNHDA and CDR2 SQIVND come from the germline V gene (reference sequence). V dropped 8 bases and J dropped 0 bases, with 26 bases sitting between them. This CDR3 comprises 18 residues. The protocol was immunoSEQ multiplex PCR, while the TCRdb copy is restricted to in-frame clones and leaves out a portion. The data hold approximately 2.3 million clones, with about 92% observed a single time. This sample was included in a study of shared clonotypes between healthy human individuals. Each sample came from a Caucasian adult donor living in Nashville, Tennessee. The investigators split CD4+ cells into a CD45RA+ naive subset and a CD45RA-negative memory subset. Study-level results: Estimated richness was generally greater in naive than memory subsets. Sampling covered blood only; tissue repertoires likely differ.

The material sequenced was naive CD4+ T cells from PBMCs. The subset denotes: CD45RA+ positively selected. The receptor comes from a man younger than 35 in good health. Some clones in this sample may be carry-over from other donors' samples. The V gene is TRBV19, the J gene TRBJ2-7; D tentatively reads TRBD1 or TRBD2 (5 bases each). The CDR3 DNA is TGTGCCAGTGCAAAAATGATGGGGACGACCCCGGGCTCCTACGAGCAGTACTTC. Translating it yields CASAKMMGTTPGSYEQYF.